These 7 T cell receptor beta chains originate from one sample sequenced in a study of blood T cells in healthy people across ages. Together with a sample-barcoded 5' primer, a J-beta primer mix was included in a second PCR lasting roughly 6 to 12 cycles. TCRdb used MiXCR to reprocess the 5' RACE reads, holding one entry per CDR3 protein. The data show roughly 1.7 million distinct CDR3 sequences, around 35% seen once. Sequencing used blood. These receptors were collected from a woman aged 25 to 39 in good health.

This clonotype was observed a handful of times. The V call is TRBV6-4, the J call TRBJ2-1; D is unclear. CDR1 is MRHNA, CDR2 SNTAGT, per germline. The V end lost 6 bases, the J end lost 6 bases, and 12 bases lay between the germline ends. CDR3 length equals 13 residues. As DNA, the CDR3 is TGTGCCAGCAGCCTCTCCCATTTCAATGAGCAGTTCTTC. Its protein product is CASSLSHFNEQFF.

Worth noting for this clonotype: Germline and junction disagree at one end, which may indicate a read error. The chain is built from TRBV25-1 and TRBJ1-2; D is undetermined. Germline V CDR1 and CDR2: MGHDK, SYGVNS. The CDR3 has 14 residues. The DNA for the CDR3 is TGTGTCAGCAGTGGTGGCAGAGGCCTCTATGGCTACACCTTC. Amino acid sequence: CVSSGGRGLYGYTF.

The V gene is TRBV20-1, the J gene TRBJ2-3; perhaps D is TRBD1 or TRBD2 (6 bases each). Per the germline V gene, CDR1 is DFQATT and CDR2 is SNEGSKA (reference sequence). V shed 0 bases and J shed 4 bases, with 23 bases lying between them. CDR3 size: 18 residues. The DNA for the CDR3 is TGCAGTGCTAGAGATTTCCTTGGGGGCGAGCGGGCAGCAGATACGCAGTATTTT. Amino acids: CSARDFLGGERAADTQYF.

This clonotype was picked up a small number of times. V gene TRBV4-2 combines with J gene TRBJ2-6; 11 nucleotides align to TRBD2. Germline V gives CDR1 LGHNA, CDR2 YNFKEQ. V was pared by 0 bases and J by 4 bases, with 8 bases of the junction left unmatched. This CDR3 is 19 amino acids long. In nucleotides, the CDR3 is TGTGCCAGCAGCCAAGAGTCGACTAGCGGGGTTGGCGGGGCCAACGTCCTGACTTTC. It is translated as CASSQESTSGVGGANVLTF.

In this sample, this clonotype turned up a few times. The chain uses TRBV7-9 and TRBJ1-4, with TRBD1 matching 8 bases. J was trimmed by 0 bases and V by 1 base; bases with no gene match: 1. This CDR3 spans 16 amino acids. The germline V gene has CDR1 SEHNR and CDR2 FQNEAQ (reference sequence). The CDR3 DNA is TGTGCCAGCAGCTTAGACAGGGGGTCAACTAATGAAAAACTGTTTTTT. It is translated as CASSLDRGSTNEKLFF.

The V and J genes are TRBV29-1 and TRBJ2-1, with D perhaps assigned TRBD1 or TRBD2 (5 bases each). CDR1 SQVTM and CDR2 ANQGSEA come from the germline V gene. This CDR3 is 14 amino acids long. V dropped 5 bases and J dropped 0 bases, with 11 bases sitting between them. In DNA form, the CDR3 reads TGCAGCGTTCCGGGACCGAGCTCCTACAATGAGCAGTTCTTC. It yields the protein CSVPGPSSYNEQFF.

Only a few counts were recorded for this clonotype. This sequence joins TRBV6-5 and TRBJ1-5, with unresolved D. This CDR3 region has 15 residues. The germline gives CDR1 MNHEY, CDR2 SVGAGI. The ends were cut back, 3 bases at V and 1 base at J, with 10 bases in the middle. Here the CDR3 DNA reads TGTGCCAGCAGTTATACCTCTTTAAGCAATCAGCCCCAGCATTTT. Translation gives CASSYTSLSNQPQHF.